The 21 T cell receptor beta chains below were found in one sample sequenced in a study of identical twins. TCRdb called the 5' RACE reads again in MiXCR, with one record for every CDR3 protein. The top ten hold 4% to 5% of the sample, which has a few hundred thousand distinct CDR3 sequences, about 12% seen once. These data were likewise used in another study, on yellow fever vaccine responses in identical twins.

Sequencing was done on a sample of memory (CD45RO+) T cells sorted from blood. These receptors were collected from a woman in her late teens or twenties in good health.

This clonotype was seen more than once but under ten times. This chain joins TRBV24-1 and TRBJ2-2; 8 bases are a match to TRBD1. Germline CDR1 KGHDR, CDR2 SFDVKD. CDR3 length: 16 amino acids. V was pared by 3 bases and J by 3 bases, with 5 bases of the junction left unmatched. The CDR3 sequence: CATSDLDRGDTGELFF. Written as DNA, the CDR3 is TGTGCCACCAGTGATCTCGACAGGGGCGACACCGGGGAGCTGTTTTTT.

This clonotype has a count of ten or more. The chain links TRBV12-3 or TRBV12-4 to TRBJ2-1, with TRBD1 as a possible D gene (5 bases). The CDR3 spans 15 residues. Between the trimmed V and J ends, which lost 5 bases and 5 bases, there was a span of 16 bases. The DNA for the CDR3 is TGTGCCAGCAGTCGCACTTGGGGCGGAAACAATGAGCAGTTCTTC. Its protein product is CASSRTWGGNNEQFF.

The table lists this clonotype with many counts. The chain couples TRBV5-1 to TRBJ2-7, with a possible D match to TRBD2 (6 bases). CDR3 length equals 17 residues. V shed 4 bases and J shed 2 bases, with 22 bases lying between them. CDR1 and CDR2 from the germline V gene are SGHRS and YFSETQ. The CDR3: CASSQPNVGSATYEQYF. Written as DNA, the CDR3 is TGCGCCAGCAGCCAACCTAACGTCGGGAGCGCTACCTACGAGCAGTACTTC.

This clonotype was recorded a few times. The chain has TRBV20-1 and TRBJ2-1, with 9 bases lining up with TRBD1. Trimming at V came to 6 bases and at J to 6 bases, leaving 6 bases not matched to a gene. The CDR3 length is 13 residues. CDR1 is DFQATT, CDR2 SNEGSKA, per germline (reference sequence). CDR3 residues: CSATGTGFNEQFF. The CDR3, as DNA: TGCAGTGCAACGGGGACAGGGTTCAATGAGCAGTTCTTC.

This chain uses TRBV5-4 with TRBJ2-5, with 9 bases matching TRBD2. The V gene end was trimmed by 0 bases and the J gene end by 5 bases; junction bases not matched to a gene: 8. The CDR3 has 16 residues. Germline-derived CDR1 and CDR2 are SGHNT and YYREEE (reference sequence). The CDR3 is CASSLEEAGGDETQYF. CDR3 coding DNA: TGTGCCAGCAGCTTGGAGGAAGCGGGGGGCGATGAGACCCAGTACTTC.

The chain combines TRBV7-6 with TRBJ1-3; possible D gene TRBD1, 6 bases. The CDR3 loop spans 14 amino acids. V lost 8 bases and J lost 0, with 11 bases in between. Germline V gene lookup returns CDR1 SGHVS and CDR2 FNYEAQ. This chain's CDR3 is CASQGQTSGNTIYF. CDR3 DNA sequence: TGTGCCAGCCAGGGACAAACCTCTGGAAACACCATATATTTT. The full variable domain, in which reference TRBV7-6 and TRBJ1-3 provide the parts outside the CDR3, is GAGVSQSPRYKVTKRGQDVALRCDPISGHVSLYWYRQALGQGPEFLTYFNYEAQQDKSGLPNDRFSAERPEGSISTLTIQRTEQRDSAMYRCASQGQTSGNTIYFGEGSWLTVV.

This clonotype was seen a few times. The CDR3 sequence: CASRSGDNEQFF. CDR3 bases: TGCGCCAGCAGATCGGGGGACAATGAGCAGTTCTTC. The rearrangement joins TRBV10-2 to TRBJ2-1, with D perhaps TRBD2 (6 bases). Per the germline V gene, CDR1 is WSHSY and CDR2 is SAAADI. The CDR3 consists of 12 residues. V gave up 6 bases and J gave up 5 bases, with 8 bases separating them.

This clonotype was detected many times. The rearrangement joins TRBV9 to TRBJ2-1; D gene unclear. Germline lookup yields CDR1 SGDLS and CDR2 YYNGEE. V lost 0 bases and J lost 3, with 10 bases in between. There are 15 residues in the CDR3. For the CDR3, the DNA is TGTGCCAGCAGCGTAGACTCGCCGATCTACAATGAGCAGTTCTTC. Translated, it gives CASSVDSPIYNEQFF.

V and J are TRBV19 and TRBJ2-7; possibly TRBD1 for D (5 bases). The germline gives CDR1 LNHDA, CDR2 SQIVND (reference sequence). Trimming removed 3 bases at V and 4 bases at J, with 16 bases between. The CDR3 spans 15 residues. The CDR3 loop reads CASSMSLGRVYEQYF. CDR3 in DNA: TGTGCCAGTAGTATGAGTCTGGGGCGCGTATACGAGCAGTACTTC. The full variable domain, its missing parts supplied by reference TRBV19 and TRBJ2-7, is DGGITQSPKYLFRKEGQNVTLSCEQNLNHDAMYWYRQDPGQGLRLIYYSQIVNDFQKGDIAEGYSVSREKKESFPLTVTSAQKNPTAFYLCASSMSLGRVYEQYFGPGTRLTVT.

This clonotype showed up just a few times. This chain connects TRBV18 to TRBJ2-7; 8 bases align to TRBD2. This CDR3 spans 16 amino acids. V was clipped by 3 bases and J by 3 bases; unmatched bases: 10. Germline assignment: CDR1 KGHSH and CDR2 LQKENI. CDR3 DNA: TGTGCCAGCTCACCGACACGGGGGGGGGGCGACTACGAGCAGTACTTC. Translated: CASSPTRGGGDYEQYF.

This clonotype was counted a few times. This chain uses TRBV29-1 with TRBJ2-2; D is unresolved. V was pared by 7 bases and J by 7 bases, with 10 bases between. There are 11 residues in the CDR3. The V gene's germline CDR1 is SQVTM and CDR2 ANQGSEA. The CDR3 nucleotides read TGCAGCGGGATACGCGGCGGGGAGCTGTTTTTT. It is translated as CSGIRGGELFF.

This clonotype has a count of ten or more. The rearrangement links TRBV28 to TRBJ2-4; perhaps D is TRBD1 or TRBD2 (5 bases each). The V gene lost 5 bases and the J gene lost 7 bases, with 15 bases spanning the gap. Per the germline V gene, CDR1 is MDHEN and CDR2 is SYDVKM. The CDR3 has 14 amino acids. The chain's CDR3 is CASSKGTVGNIQYF. Here the CDR3 DNA reads TGTGCCAGCAGTAAAGGGACGGTGGGGAACATTCAGTACTTC.

This chain's CDR3 is CAINRATTWNEQFF. The CDR3 bases are TGTGCCATCAACAGGGCGACGACTTGGAATGAGCAGTTCTTC. The chain recombines TRBV10-3 with TRBJ2-1; D may be TRBD1 (6 bases). V lost 7 bases and J 7 bases, leaving 17 bases between the germline ends. The CDR3 runs 14 residues. CDR1 and CDR2 (germline): ENHRY, SYGVKD.

This chain's CDR3 is CASSATGTANPVMNTEAFF. In DNA form, the CDR3 reads TGTGCCAGCAGCGCAACCGGGACAGCCAACCCTGTAATGAACACTGAAGCTTTCTTT. The chain links TRBV9 to TRBJ1-1; TRBD1 agrees at 7 bases. This CDR3 is built from 19 residues. Germline CDR1 is SGDLS and CDR2 is YYNGEE. The trim removed 3 bases at V and 0 bases at J, leaving 17 bases unmatched.

This chain uses TRBV3-1 with TRBJ1-1; maybe TRBD1 (6 bases). Looked up from germline, CDR1 is LGHDT and CDR2 is YNNKEL (reference sequence). The V and J ends lost 2 bases and 5 bases respectively, with 9 bases between them. This CDR3 contains 13 residues. The CDR3 spells CASSQLGATEAFF. The CDR3 DNA sequence: TGTGCCAGCAGCCAATTGGGGGCTACTGAAGCTTTCTTT.

This clonotype was counted between two and nine times. The gene calls are TRBV18 and TRBJ2-7; D gene ambiguous. Deletions cut 4 bases from V and 0 bases from J, with 22 bases between. Germline CDR1 KGHSH, CDR2 LQKENI. The CDR3 has 18 residues. CDR3 region: CASSRQNSRTGSSYEQYF. The CDR3 nucleotides are TGTGCCAGCTCACGACAAAATTCTAGGACGGGTAGCTCCTACGAGCAGTACTTC.

The chain's CDR3 is CASSLASRGQETQYF. In DNA form, the CDR3 reads TGTGCCAGCAGCTTAGCGTCCCGGGGCCAAGAGACCCAGTACTTC. The J gene is TRBJ2-5, the V gene TRBV7-2; weak D call: TRBD2 (5 bases). This CDR3 is 15 amino acids long. Trimming took 0 bases from V and 1 from J, leaving 9 bases between them. The germline gives CDR1 SGHTA, CDR2 FQGNSA.

This rearrangement joins TRBV6-1 to TRBJ2-7, with TRBD1 matching over 8 bases. This CDR3 is 14 amino acids long. The V and J ends lost 6 bases and 0 bases, in that order; junction bases with no gene match: 4. Germline loops: CDR1 MNHNS, CDR2 SASEGT. CDR3 in DNA: TGTGCCAGCAGAGTCGACAGGGGCTCCTACGAGCAGTACTTC. Its protein is CASRVDRGSYEQYF.

The CDR3 is CASSYSPPGGVYNEQFF. Here the CDR3 DNA reads TGTGCCAGCAGTTACTCCCCACCAGGGGGTGTTTACAATGAGCAGTTCTTC. The rearrangement uses TRBV6-2 or TRBV6-3 and TRBJ2-1, with TRBD1 matching over 7 bases. The CDR3 contains 17 residues. CDR1 is MNHEY, CDR2 SVGEGT, per germline. The J segment lost 4 bases and the V segment lost 0 bases, leaving 9 bases of the junction unmatched.

The chain is built from TRBV29-1 and TRBJ1-1, with 8 bases matching TRBD1. The CDR3 totals 13 residues. V dropped 2 bases and J dropped 4; count of bases not matched to a gene: 3. Germline V lookup: CDR1 SQVTM, CDR2 ANQGSEA. The CDR3 DNA is TGCAGCGTTGAATTCCAGGGGGCCACTGAAGCTTTCTTT. It specifies CSVEFQGATEAFF.

This clonotype was detected many times. CDR3 residues: CASSTSRENTIYF. In DNA form, the CDR3 reads TGTGCCAGCAGCACTTCCCGTGAAAACACCATATATTTT. This chain connects TRBV9 to TRBJ1-3; D is ambiguous. Germline V lookup: CDR1 SGDLS, CDR2 YYNGEE. Trimming shortened V by 4 bases and J by 6 bases, and 11 bases separated the two germline ends. The length of the CDR3 is 13 residues.